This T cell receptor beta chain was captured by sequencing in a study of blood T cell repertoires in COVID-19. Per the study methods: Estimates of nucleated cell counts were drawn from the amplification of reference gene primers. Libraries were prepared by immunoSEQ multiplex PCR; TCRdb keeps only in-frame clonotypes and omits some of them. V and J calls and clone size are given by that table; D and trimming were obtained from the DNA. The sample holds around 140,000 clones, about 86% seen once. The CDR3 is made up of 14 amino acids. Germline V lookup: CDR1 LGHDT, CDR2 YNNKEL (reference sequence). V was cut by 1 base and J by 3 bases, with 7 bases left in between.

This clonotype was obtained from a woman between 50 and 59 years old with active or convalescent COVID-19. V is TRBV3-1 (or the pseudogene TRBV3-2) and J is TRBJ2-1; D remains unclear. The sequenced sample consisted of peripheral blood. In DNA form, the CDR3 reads TGTGCCAGCAGCCAAGTCCCGAGCTACAATGAGCAGTTCTTC. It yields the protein CASSQVPSYNEQFF.